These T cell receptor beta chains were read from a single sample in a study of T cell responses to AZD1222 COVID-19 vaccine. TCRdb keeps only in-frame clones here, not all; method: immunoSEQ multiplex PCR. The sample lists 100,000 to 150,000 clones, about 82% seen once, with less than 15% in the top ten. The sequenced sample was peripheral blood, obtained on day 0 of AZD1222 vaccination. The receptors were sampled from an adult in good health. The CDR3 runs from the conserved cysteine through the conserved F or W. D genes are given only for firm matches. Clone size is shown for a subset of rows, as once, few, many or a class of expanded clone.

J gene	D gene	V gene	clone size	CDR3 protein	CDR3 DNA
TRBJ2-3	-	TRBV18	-	CASSPNSNTDTQYF	TGTGCCAGCTCACCAAACAGCAACACAGATACGCAGTATTTT
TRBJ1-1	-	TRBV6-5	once	CASSAPWNTEAFF	TGTGCCAGCAGCGCGCCTTGGAACACTGAAGCTTTCTTT
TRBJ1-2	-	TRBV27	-	CASSLSSNSPLSYGYTF	TGTGCCAGCAGTTTATCGTCAAACTCTCCCCTAAGCTATGGCTACACCTTC
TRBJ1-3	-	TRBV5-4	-	CASSLRGSGNTIYF	TGTGCCAGCAGCTTGAGGGGTAGTGGAAACACCATATATTTT
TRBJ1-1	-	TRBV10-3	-	CAISEGRENTEAFF	TGTGCCATCAGTGAAGGGCGGGAAAACACTGAAGCTTTCTTT
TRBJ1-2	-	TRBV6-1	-	CASSEAPGSNYGYTF	TGTGCCAGCAGTGAAGCGCCAGGATCGAACTATGGCTACACCTTC
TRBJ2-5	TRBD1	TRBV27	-	CASSPSPGQGVETQYF	TGTGCCAGCAGCCCGTCCCCCGGACAGGGAGTGGAGACCCAGTACTTC
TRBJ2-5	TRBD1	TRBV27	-	CASSIQGARETQYF	TGTGCCAGCAGTATACAGGGGGCGAGGGAGACCCAGTACTTC
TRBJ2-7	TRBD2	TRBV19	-	CASRGGYEQYF	TGTGCCAGTAGGGGGGGGTACGAGCAGTACTTC
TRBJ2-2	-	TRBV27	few	CASRRGRTNTGELFF	TGTGCCAGCAGACGGGGAAGGACGAACACCGGGGAGCTGTTTTTT
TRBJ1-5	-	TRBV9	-	CASSRGGNQPQHF	TGTGCCAGCAGCAGGGGAGGCAATCAGCCCCAGCATTTT
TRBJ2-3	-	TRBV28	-	CASSLGAAGTDTQYF	TGTGCCAGCAGTTTGGGGGCGGCCGGCACAGATACGCAGTATTTT
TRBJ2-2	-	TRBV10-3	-	CAITGGRGTGELFF	TGTGCCATCACGGGGGGCCGGGGCACCGGGGAGCTGTTTTTT
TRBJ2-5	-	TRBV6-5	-	CASRFQGGETQYF	TGTGCCAGCAGATTCCAGGGGGGAGAGACCCAGTACTTC
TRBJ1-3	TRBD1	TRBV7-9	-	CASSQNRGSSGNTIYF	TGTGCCAGCAGCCAGAACAGGGGTTCCTCTGGAAACACCATATATTTT
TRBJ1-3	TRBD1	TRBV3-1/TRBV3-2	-	CASSQANRGTGNTIYF	TGTGCCAGCAGCCAAGCGAACAGGGGAACTGGAAACACCATATATTTT
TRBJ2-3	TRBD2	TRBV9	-	CASSGTGGPTDTQYF	TGTGCCAGCAGCGGAACGGGGGGGCCAACAGATACGCAGTATTTT
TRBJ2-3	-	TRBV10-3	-	CAISPLSSTDTQYF	TGTGCCATCAGCCCTTTGTCCAGCACAGATACGCAGTATTTT